These 18 T cell receptor beta chains were all obtained from the same sample, sequenced in a study of cytomegalovirus exposure and HLA in healthy donors. The PCR employed 60 Vbeta primers together with 13 Jbeta primers. Data came from immunoSEQ multiplex PCR; TCRdb stores just in-frame clones and leaves some out. Among more than 140,000 clones listed, approximately 79% were seen once. Sequenced material: PBMCs. These receptors were taken from a male donor in good health and CMV-seronegative.

The genes are TRBV2 and TRBJ1-6; TRBD1 might be the D (6 bases). From germline, CDR1 is SNHLY and CDR2 FYNNEI. The V gene lost 0 bases and the J gene lost 11 bases, with 14 bases spanning the gap. This CDR3 spans 15 amino acids. The CDR3 coding sequence is TGTGCCAGCAGTGAAGCAAGAGGACAGTTTACACCCCTCCACTTT. This translates into CASSEARGQFTPLHF.

The chain joins TRBV9 to TRBJ1-1; a possible D gene is TRBD1 (5 bases). Germline V gives CDR1 SGDLS, CDR2 YYNGEE. This CDR3 contains 16 residues. V was shortened by 0 bases and J by 0 bases, with 12 bases between the two germline ends. CDR3 DNA sequence: TGTGCCAGCAGCGTAGGGGTAGGGGTGTTGAACACTGAAGCTTTCTTT. This codes for CASSVGVGVLNTEAFF.

The rearrangement uses TRBV2 and TRBJ1-5, with TRBD1 matching over 9 bases. CDR3 size: 17 residues. The V and J ends lost 6 bases and 0 bases, in that order; junction bases with no gene match: 9. Germline-derived CDR1 and CDR2 are SNHLY and FYNNEI. CDR3 region: CASRRDRVGNSNQPQHF. The CDR3 nucleotides are TGTGCCAGCAGGCGGGACAGGGTGGGAAATAGCAATCAGCCCCAGCATTTT.

In its sample, this clone was seen a few times. The rearrangement joins TRBV30 to TRBJ2-7; TRBD1 is a possible D gene (6 bases). The CDR3 length is 14 residues. CDR1 and CDR2 (germline): GTSNPN, SVGIG (reference sequence). Trimming cost V 3 bases and J 0 bases, with 12 bases left between them. CDR3 coding DNA: TGTGCCTGGAGCTATCAGGGGAGCTCCTACGAGCAGTACTTC. Its protein product is CAWSYQGSSYEQYF.

The rearrangement joins TRBV7-2 to TRBJ1-2; 8 bases are shared with TRBD1. CDR3 size: 16 residues. CDR1 and CDR2 from the germline V gene are SGHTA and FQGNSA. Trimming at V came to 5 bases and at J to 3 bases, leaving 11 bases not matched to a gene. The CDR3 loop reads CASSRTSGGADYGYTF. DNA of the CDR3: TGTGCCAGCAGCCGAACATCAGGGGGCGCGGACTATGGCTACACCTTC.

The gene calls are TRBV10-3 and TRBJ2-1; 10 nucleotides line up with TRBD1. The CDR3 loop spans 14 amino acids. The V and J ends lost 6 bases and 6 bases, in that order; junction bases with no gene match: 5. Germline loops: CDR1 ENHRY, CDR2 SYGVKD. This CDR3 reads CAISRDRGGNEQFF. CDR3 bases: TGTGCCATCAGCCGGGACAGGGGTGGCAATGAGCAGTTCTTC.

Remarks on this clone: At one of its ends the junction is not consistent with the germline gene, which may arise from a read error. The same CDR3 arises from other DNA sequences in this sample as well. The genes are TRBV7-3 and TRBJ1-3; D unclear. The CDR3 covers 15 residues. Germline-derived CDR1 and CDR2 are SGHTA and FQGTGA. In DNA form, the CDR3 reads TGTGCCAGCAGCCTCAGCGGTGGCTCTGGGAACACCATATATTTT. Protein product: CASSLSGGSGNTIYF.

The genes are TRBV5-1 and TRBJ1-1; D is uncertain. CDR3 length: 13 amino acids. Germline-derived CDR1 and CDR2 are SGHRS and YFSETQ. V lost 3 bases to trimming and J lost 0 bases, with 6 bases between them. The DNA of the CDR3 is TGCGCCAGCAGCTCCCGTCTGAACACTGAAGCTTTCTTT. Translation gives CASSSRLNTEAFF.

The genes are TRBV21-1 and TRBJ1-4. TRBV21-1 is classified as a pseudogene. The length of the CDR3 is 15 residues. DNA for the CDR3: TGTGCCAGCAGGAACTTCAGGGACTGGAATGAAAAACTGTTTTTT. This encodes CASRNFRDWNEKLFF.

V usage is TRBV14 and J usage is TRBJ2-4, with TRBD2 matching over 11 bases. With V trimmed by 3 bases and J by 4 bases, 8 bases remained unmatched. The CDR3 spans 17 residues. Germline CDR1 and CDR2: SGHDN and FVKESK. CDR3 coding DNA: TGTGCCAGCAGCCAGCTAACCGGGACTAGCGGAAAAAACATTCAGTACTTC. Protein: CASSQLTGTSGKNIQYF.

The V and J genes are TRBV5-8 and TRBJ2-5, with D possibly matching TRBD2 (6 bases). V was pared by 0 bases and J by 1 base, with 7 bases between. CDR1 and CDR2 (germline): SGHTS, YDEGEE. The CDR3 covers 14 residues. The CDR3 loop reads CASSLGGTQETQYF. In DNA, the CDR3 is TGTGCCAGCAGCTTGGGCGGGACCCAAGAGACCCAGTACTTC.

The chain uses TRBV30 and TRBJ1-2; 8 nucleotides match TRBD1. Unmatched junction bases numbered 10, after V lost 2 bases and J lost 5 bases. Germline values: CDR1 GTSNPN, CDR2 SVGIG (reference sequence). This CDR3 spans 15 amino acids. CDR3 DNA sequence: TGTGCCTGGAGTATGACGGGACAGGCGCTTTATGGCTACACCTTC. Translated: CAWSMTGQALYGYTF.

This chain joins TRBV25-1 and TRBJ2-7; D may be TRBD2 (5 bases). The ends were cut back, 10 bases at V and 0 bases at J, with 10 bases in the middle. CDR1 and CDR2 from the germline V gene are MGHDK and SYGVNS. The CDR3 extends over 12 amino acids. The CDR3 region is CATRRSSYEQYF. DNA for the CDR3: TGTGCCACAAGGAGGAGCTCCTACGAGCAGTACTTC.

The chain links TRBV30 to TRBJ1-2; D remains ambiguous. The V and J ends lost 0 bases and 4 bases respectively, with 9 bases between them. Germline lookup yields CDR1 GTSNPN and CDR2 SVGIG (reference sequence). The CDR3 covers 13 residues. The CDR3 reads CAWSVQKAYGYTF. DNA for the CDR3: TGTGCCTGGAGTGTACAGAAAGCCTATGGCTACACCTTC.

This chain uses TRBV7-9 with TRBJ2-7; the D gene is possibly TRBD1 (6 bases). V was shortened by 5 bases and J by 0 bases, with 14 bases between the two germline ends. Germline V gene sequence: CDR1 SEHNR, CDR2 FQNEAQ (reference sequence). The CDR3 consists of 15 residues. CDR3 sequence reads: CASSGPGTTSYEQYF. The CDR3 nucleotides read TGTGCCAGCAGCGGACCCGGGACAACCTCCTACGAGCAGTACTTC.

In this sample, this clone turned up once. V is TRBV7-9 and J is TRBJ1-1; no clear D gene. Trimming stripped 2 bases from V and 4 bases from J, with 14 bases between. Germline values: CDR1 SEHNR, CDR2 FQNEAQ (reference sequence). This CDR3 comprises 15 residues. This CDR3 reads CASSLSPPGGTEAFF. In DNA form, the CDR3 reads TGTGCCAGCAGCTTATCTCCGCCCGGAGGCACTGAAGCTTTCTTT.

The J gene is TRBJ2-6, the V gene TRBV7-9, with D possibly being TRBD1 (5 bases). Germline CDR1 is SEHNR and CDR2 is FQNEAQ (reference sequence). This CDR3 contains 16 residues. The V end was cut by 3 bases, the J end by 0 bases, with 9 bases between. CDR3 sequence: CASSFRQTSGANVLTF. The DNA of the CDR3 is TGTGCCAGCAGCTTTAGACAGACCTCTGGGGCCAACGTCCTGACTTTC.

The chain links TRBV11-3 to TRBJ2-3; 8 nucleotides align to TRBD1. The CDR3 has 14 residues. Germline CDR1 and CDR2: SGHNT and YENEEA. Germline trimming cut 5 bases from V and 6 bases from J; bases unmatched to any gene: 7. The CDR3 nucleotides are TGTGCCAGCAGCCGTGGACAGGGTCTCGATACGCAGTATTTT. Translating it yields CASSRGQGLDTQYF.